Listed here is a single T cell receptor beta chain. Its binding antigen is unknown. Base qualities are missing; no much larger clone stands one base away. CDR1 and CDR2 are drawn from the germline V gene: LGHNA, YSLEER. The CDR3 spans 17 residues, from the cysteine through the phenylalanine. The entry retains the CDR3 DNA only, 51 bases that are in frame from base 1. Germline trimming: 2 bases from V, 0 bases from J; junction bases outside gene matches: 5. This entry is derived from a study of cytomegalovirus exposure and HLA in healthy donors (dated by TCRdb to the late 2010s). For context, the study as a whole: According to an earlier analysis of 550 to 700 of the donors, roughly 180 million T cells yielded 90 million to 130 million unique TCR beta sequences and around 280 Gb of sequence data. Roughly 300 gigabases of sequencing data and tens of millions of unique TCR sequences were included in an early release covering about 600 HLA-typed donors. Of the approximately 400 genotyped donors, about 80% fell in the genetic ancestry cluster associated with self-reported Caucasian donors. The study was designed to test whether signatures of past pathogen exposure could be identified by cataloging public T cell receptors. The study used immunosequencing to profile the T cell repertoires of approximately 650 subjects and linked those repertoires to cytomegalovirus serostatus. In addition to the first cohort of 650 to 800 subjects, a separate validation cohort of 100 to 150 different subjects was used. High-throughput TCR immunosequencing, statistical association of individual TCRs with disease status, and machine learning were combined to predict cytomegalovirus infection status. In a later analysis, previously published TCR beta repertoires from 550 to 750 donors were re-analyzed and high-resolution HLA genotyping was added so that TCR occurrence patterns could be studied. In the later analysis, no new phenotypic data were used to find candidate immune exposures; instead, reliance was placed on TCR beta sequences and their occurrence across donors. An earlier analysis of a few hundred of the donors applied high-throughput TCR beta sequencing to assess whether each TCR beta V gene segment acted as functional or pseudogenic. Donor age, sex, ethnicity and CMV serostatus were collected together with the repertoire data. In a later genetic analysis, genome-wide SNP genotypes for about 55% of the roughly 670 donors were used, and that subset was treated as a discovery cohort. Every repertoire in the discovery cohort had been generated on one and the same sequencing platform. HLA typing included class I and class II loci at four-digit resolution. The number of donors typed differed by locus, with 629-630 for A, B, C, DRB1 and DQB1, roughly 520 for DQA1, 600 to 610 for DPA1, and some 440 for DPB1. Four or five DR-DQ haplotypes were treated as single units for association and clustering because of strong linkage in the cohort. Among around 400 genotyped donors of the cohort, an average of about 240,000 unique TCR beta nucleotide sequences was sequenced per donor, of which approximately 19% were non-productive. What the study reported, not specific to this receptor: This cohort had only TCR beta chains sequenced, and the lack of alpha or paired-chain data limited which features could be detected. The study listed 150 to 200 TCR beta chains as associated with cytomegalovirus. Compared with equally common non-associated chains, HLA-associated TCR beta chains in a later analysis were more clonally expanded and had lower generation probabilities. Strong co-occurrence of HLA alleles, especially DR and DQ, made assigning TCR associations to individual alleles difficult. In vitro tests confirmed that a few of the cytomegalovirus-associated TCR beta chains recognize cytomegalovirus antigens. In a later analysis, TCR association rates were found to vary across HLA loci, with the most associated TCRs seen for DRB1 alleles and the fewest for HLA-C alleles. Because HLA typing was missing for some donors at each locus, association tests included only the typed subset. Most CMV-associated TCR beta chains appeared to be HLA-restricted in a later analysis, and the HLA associations seemed to be driven largely by CMV exposure. Some IMGT-functional V segments, including TRBV6-2 and TRBV6-3, could not be told apart with the 87-base-pair reads, so those segments were excluded. The classifier was reported to diagnose cytomegalovirus status with high specificity and sensitivity in both the original and validation cohorts. The authors suggested that the approach could potentially be extended to other disease states and immunological phenotypes. The earlier analysis of a few hundred of the donors excluded some 15 rarely observed V segments, including chromosome 9 orphons, because counts were too low. V-gene and J-gene trimming of TCR beta chains was associated with a missense DCLRE1C variant in a later genetic analysis, and the association was replicated in an independent cohort. A further reported finding was that TCR beta sequences accurately predicted the HLA-A and HLA-B alleles for most subjects in the first cohort. A later analysis associated about 17,000 TCR beta sequences with specific HLA alleles at a false discovery rate of 0.05. According to a later genetic analysis, donors in an Asian-associated ancestry cluster had fewer N-insertions in productive TCRs than the approximately 700-donor mean. Roughly uniform sequencing depth across donors was assumed in presence/absence analyses, although this assumption may not hold. In an earlier analysis of more than 450 of the donors, most TCR beta V segments were observed in productive rearrangements about 90% or about 30% of the time, broadly matching IMGT annotations. Correlated functional status among segregating V segments might be attributable to linkage disequilibrium, but an unknown experimental factor could not be ruled out. Most TCR sequences were seen in very few donors, while some public TCRs were found in many individuals. CMV serostatus was the only immune exposure information available for the cohort. In a later analysis, several top co-occurrence clusters were reported to appear linked to parvovirus B19, influenza, CMV and Epstein-Barr virus. A cluster of highly shared sequence variants was judged likely to represent a technical artifact of the sequencing pipeline.

Library prep was done by the immunoSEQ multiplex PCR assay. For the multiplex PCR, a mixture combining 60 forward primers for TCR Vbeta segments and 13 reverse primers for TCR Jbeta segments was used. Amplification of the CDR3 region of rearranged TCR beta genes was performed with a multiplex PCR assay on genomic DNA. Amplified TCR beta libraries were sequenced as 87-base-pair reads on the Illumina HiSeq System. As for the authors' bioinformatics: Across the 700 or so repertoires, a later analysis counted some 80 million unique TCR beta chains, around 10 million of which were shared by at least two donors. Raw reads were error-corrected and collapsed into unique sequences by a nearest-neighbor algorithm in which closely related sequences were merged to remove PCR and sequencing errors. Alignment of CDR3 sequences to IMGT reference sequences was used to assign V, D and J gene segments. For a sequence to be retained, a match of at least six nucleotides to both a V gene segment and a J gene segment was required. Rearrangements were called productive when the CDR3 lacked stop codons and stayed in frame with V and J; all others were non-productive. Following IMGT convention, CDR3 was defined as the stretch from the second conserved V-encoded cysteine to the conserved J-encoded phenylalanine. Sequences without an unambiguous match to a single V gene segment were excluded from the earlier analysis of 500 to 700 of the donors. An earlier analysis of a few hundred of the donors called V segments functional above 56.7% productive rearrangements and segregating when the between-donor standard deviation exceeded 5%. A statistical classification framework was built for diagnosing cytomegalovirus status from the catalog of TCR beta chain sequences. V and J gene assignment, in a later analysis, came from comparing TCR nucleotide sequences with IMGT/GENE-DB human TR gene sequences. A later analysis assigned CDR3 sequences and most-parsimonious VDJ recombination scenarios with the TCRdist pipeline. In a later analysis, each TCR beta chain was defined by its CDR3 amino acid sequence together with its V-gene family, and reads lacking a unique V-gene family were excluded. As a way to deal with suspected cross-contamination and a sequencing artifact, a later analysis dropped 500 to 700 nucleotide sequences that were highly shared and had low generation probability. In a later analysis, a clonal expansion index was calculated for each public chain from normalized within-repertoire ranks of inferred template counts. In a later analysis, generation probabilities were computed with a VDJ recombination model fitted to out-of-frame rearrangements, and the resulting probabilities were checked against IGoR. In a later analysis, hypergeometric tests were used to score TCR-TCR, TCR-HLA and TCR-CMV co-occurrence, with a repertoire-size bias correction applied to TCR pairs. In a later analysis, false discovery rates were estimated by permuting HLA or CMV assignments 20 times. A later analysis grouped co-occurring TCRs with DBSCAN, adding TCRdist sequence similarity when clustering within HLA-allele-positive subsets. Repertoires with fewer than 30,000 or more than 120,000 public chains were left out of co-occurrence clustering, as were roughly five repertoires with anomalous nucleotide sharing. This is the immuneACCESS table as TCRdb keeps it, with only in-frame sequences that have V and J called. A part of the clones is gone; compared with another copy, unresolved V genes explain less than half, and the rest is unexplained. V and J calls plus clone size are reproduced from that table; the DNA served to infer D and trimming. Across this sample there are about 160,000 clones, with approximately 80% seen only once. Jointly, the top ten make up about 7.7% of the sample.

In total, roughly 670 healthy bone marrow donors made up the cohort. At the time of sampling, all cohort members were nominally healthy, though unrecorded immune exposures were likely present. The donor was CMV seropositive and was included in the group of some 290 seropositive cohort members. Each donor provided a peripheral blood sample, and peripheral blood mononuclear cells were used for TCR beta sequencing. The Qiagen DNeasy Blood Extraction Kit was used to extract genomic DNA from the blood cell samples. The rearranged chain carries TRBV4-3 and TRBJ2-3; 10 nucleotides in the junction match TRBD2. The TCR was taken from a woman between 25 and 40 years old in good health and CMV-seropositive. The source material was PBMCs. CDR3 loop: CASSQRIAGGSTDTQYF. The nucleotide sequence is TGCGCCAGCAGCCAAAGGATAGCGGGGGGCAGCACAGATACGCAGTATTTT.